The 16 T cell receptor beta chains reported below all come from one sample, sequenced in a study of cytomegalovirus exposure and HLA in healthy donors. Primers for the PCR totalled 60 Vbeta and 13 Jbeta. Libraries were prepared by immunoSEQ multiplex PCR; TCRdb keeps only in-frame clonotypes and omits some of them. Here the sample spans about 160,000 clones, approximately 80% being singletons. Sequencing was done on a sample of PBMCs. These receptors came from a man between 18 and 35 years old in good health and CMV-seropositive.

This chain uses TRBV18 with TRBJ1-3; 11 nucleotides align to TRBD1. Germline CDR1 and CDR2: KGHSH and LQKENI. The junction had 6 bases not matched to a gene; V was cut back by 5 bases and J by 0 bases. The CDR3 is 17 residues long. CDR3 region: CASSFGQGASSGNTIYF. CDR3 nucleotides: TGTGCCAGCTCATTCGGACAGGGGGCCTCCTCTGGAAACACCATATATTTT.

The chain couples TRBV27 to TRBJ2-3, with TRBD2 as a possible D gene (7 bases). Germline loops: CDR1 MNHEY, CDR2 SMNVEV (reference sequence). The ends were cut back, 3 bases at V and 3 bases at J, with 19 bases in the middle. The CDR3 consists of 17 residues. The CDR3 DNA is TGTGCCAGCAGTTTCGAGGGGGGGCGAGTTGGTACAGATACGCAGTATTTT. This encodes CASSFEGGRVGTDTQYF.

The DNA for the CDR3 is TGTGCCAGCAGCCCAGGGAGACAGGGCTACGAGCAGTACTTC. Translated, it gives CASSPGRQGYEQYF. The rearrangement joins TRBV9 to TRBJ2-7, with 7 bases that match TRBD1. CDR1 SGDLS and CDR2 YYNGEE come from the germline V gene. V was pared by 4 bases and J by 3 bases, with 7 bases of the junction left unmatched. The CDR3 contains 14 residues. Variable domain in full (rest from reference TRBV9 and TRBJ2-7): DSGVTQTPKHLITATGQRVTLRCSPRSGDLSVYWYQQSLDQGLQFLIQYYNGEERAKGNILERFSAQQFPDLHSELNLSSLELGDSALYFCASSPGRQGYEQYFGPGTRLTVT.

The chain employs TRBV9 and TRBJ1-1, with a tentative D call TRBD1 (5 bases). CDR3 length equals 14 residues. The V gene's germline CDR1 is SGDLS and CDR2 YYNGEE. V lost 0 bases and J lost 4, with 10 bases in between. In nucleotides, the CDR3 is TGTGCCAGCAGCGTAGGGGGGGTGGGCACTGAAGCTTTCTTT. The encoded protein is CASSVGGVGTEAFF.

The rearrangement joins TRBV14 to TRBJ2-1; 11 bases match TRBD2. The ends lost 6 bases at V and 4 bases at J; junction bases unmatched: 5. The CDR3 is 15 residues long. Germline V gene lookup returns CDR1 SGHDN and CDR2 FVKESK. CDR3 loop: CASRPGLADYNEQFF. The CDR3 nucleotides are TGTGCCAGCAGACCGGGACTAGCGGATTACAATGAGCAGTTCTTC. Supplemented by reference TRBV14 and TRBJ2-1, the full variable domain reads EAGVTQFPSHSVIEKGQTVTLRCDPISGHDNLYWYRRVMGKEIKFLLHFVKESKQDESGMPNNRFLAERTGGTYSTLKVQPAELEDSGVYFCASRPGLADYNEQFFGPGTRLTVL.

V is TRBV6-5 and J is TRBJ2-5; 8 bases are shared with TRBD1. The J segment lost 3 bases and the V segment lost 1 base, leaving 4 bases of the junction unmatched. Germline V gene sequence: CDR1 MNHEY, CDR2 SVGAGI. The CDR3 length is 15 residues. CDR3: CASSYYLDREETQYF. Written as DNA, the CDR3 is TGTGCCAGCAGTTACTACCTGGACAGGGAAGAGACCCAGTACTTC.

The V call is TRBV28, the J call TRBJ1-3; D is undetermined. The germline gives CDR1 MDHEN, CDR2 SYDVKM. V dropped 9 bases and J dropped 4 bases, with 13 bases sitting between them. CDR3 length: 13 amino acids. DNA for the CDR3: TGTGCCAGTAATTCCCCCGGGGGAAACACCATATATTTT. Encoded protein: CASNSPGGNTIYF.

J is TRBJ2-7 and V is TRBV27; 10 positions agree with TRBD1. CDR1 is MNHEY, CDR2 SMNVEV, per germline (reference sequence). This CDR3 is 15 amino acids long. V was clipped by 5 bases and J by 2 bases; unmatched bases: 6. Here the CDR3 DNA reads TGTGCCAGCAGTCTTGGACAGGGGGGGACCTACGAGCAGTACTTC. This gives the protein CASSLGQGGTYEQYF.

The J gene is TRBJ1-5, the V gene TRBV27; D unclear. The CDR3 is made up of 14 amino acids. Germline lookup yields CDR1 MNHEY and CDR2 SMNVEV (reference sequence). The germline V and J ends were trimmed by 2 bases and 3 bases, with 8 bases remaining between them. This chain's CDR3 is CASSLRGINQPQHF. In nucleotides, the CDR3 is TGTGCCAGCAGTTTAAGAGGGATCAATCAGCCCCAGCATTTT.

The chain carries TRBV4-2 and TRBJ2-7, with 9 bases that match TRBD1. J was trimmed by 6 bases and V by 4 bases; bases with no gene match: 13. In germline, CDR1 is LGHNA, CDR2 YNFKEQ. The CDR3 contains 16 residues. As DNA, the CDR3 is TGTGCCAGCAGCCCAGAGGGCCGGGACAGGGCCGCCGAGCAGTACTTC. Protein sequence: CASSPEGRDRAAEQYF.

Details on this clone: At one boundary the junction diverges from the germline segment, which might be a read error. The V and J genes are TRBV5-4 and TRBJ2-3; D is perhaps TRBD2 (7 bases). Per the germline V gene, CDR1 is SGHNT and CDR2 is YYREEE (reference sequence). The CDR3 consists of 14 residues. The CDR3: CASSGGASTDAQYF. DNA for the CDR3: TGTGCCAGCAGCGGGGGGGCTAGCACAGATGCGCAGTATTTT.

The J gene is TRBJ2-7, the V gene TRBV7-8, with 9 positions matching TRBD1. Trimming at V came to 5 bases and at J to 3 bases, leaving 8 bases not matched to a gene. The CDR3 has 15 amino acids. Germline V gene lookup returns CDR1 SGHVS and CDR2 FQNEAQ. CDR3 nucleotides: TGTGCCAGCAGCCGATTCCGGGACAGGGTCTACGAGCAGTACTTC. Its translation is CASSRFRDRVYEQYF.

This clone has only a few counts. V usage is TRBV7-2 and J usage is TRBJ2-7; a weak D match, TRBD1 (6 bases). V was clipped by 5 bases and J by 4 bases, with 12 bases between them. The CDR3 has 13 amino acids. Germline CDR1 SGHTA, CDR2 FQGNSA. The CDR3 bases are TGTGCCAGCAGCCTTGAACAGGGTTACGAGCAGTACTTC. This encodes CASSLEQGYEQYF. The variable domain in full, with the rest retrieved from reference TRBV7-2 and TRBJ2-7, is GAGVSQSPSNKVTEKGKDVELRCDPISGHTALYWYRQSLGQGLEFLIYFQGNSAPDKSGLPSDRFSAERTGGSVSTLTIQRTQQEDSAVYLCASSLEQGYEQYFGPGTRLTVT.

The CDR3 region is CASSTGFEQFF. The CDR3 DNA is TGTGCCAGTAGTACAGGGTTTGAGCAGTTCTTC. The chain couples TRBV19 to TRBJ2-1; maybe TRBD1 (5 bases). V lost 4 bases and J 9 bases, leaving 7 bases between the germline ends. The CDR3 has 11 amino acids. CDR1 LNHDA and CDR2 SQIVND come from the germline V gene (reference sequence).

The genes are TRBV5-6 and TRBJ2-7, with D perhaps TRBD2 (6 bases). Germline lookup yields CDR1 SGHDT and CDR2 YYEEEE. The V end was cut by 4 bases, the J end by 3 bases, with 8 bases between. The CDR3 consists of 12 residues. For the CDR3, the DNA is TGTGCCAGCAGCCCCGGGAGCTACGAGCAGTACTTC. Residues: CASSPGSYEQYF. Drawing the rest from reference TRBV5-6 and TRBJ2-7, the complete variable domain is DAGVTQSPTHLIKTRGQQVTLRCSPKSGHDTVSWYQQALGQGPQFIFQYYEEEERQRGNFPDRFSGHQFPNYSSELNVNALLLGDSALYLCASSPGSYEQYFGPGTRLTVT.

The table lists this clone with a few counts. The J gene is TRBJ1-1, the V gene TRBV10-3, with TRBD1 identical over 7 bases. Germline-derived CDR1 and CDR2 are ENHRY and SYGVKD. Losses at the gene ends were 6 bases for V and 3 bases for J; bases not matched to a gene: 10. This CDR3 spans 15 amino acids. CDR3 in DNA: TGTGCCATCAGAGACGAGGGGGCGAGAGACACTGAAGCTTTCTTT. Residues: CAIRDEGARDTEAFF.